This is a list of T cell receptor beta chains from one sample in a study of T-cell memory formation after mild COVID-19. Each CDR3 protein is one row after TCRdb ran MiXCR on the 5' RACE reads. This sample has 350,000 to 500,000 distinct CDR3 sequences, with approximately 19% found just once. Source material: PBMCs or a T cell subset sorted from them (not recorded which). The source is a man between 18 and 35 years old who had mild COVID-19 (a few samples of this study predate the infection). Cell type and time point are not known. Both conserved end residues are part of each CDR3. The D gene is left open where the match is weak. Size tells how often a clone was seen (once, few, many) or the class of an expanded clone, and some rows leave it out.

CDR3aa: CATSRDPSRGAMTEAFF; CDR3nt: TGTGCCACCAGCAGAGACCCATCCCGGGGGGCGATGACTGAAGCTTTCTTT; abundance: .; d_gene: .; j_gene: TRBJ1-1; v_gene: TRBV15
CDR3aa: CASSQETRGGSDTQYF; CDR3nt: TGTGCCAGCAGCCAAGAAACGCGGGGGGGGTCAGATACGCAGTATTTT; abundance: .; d_gene: TRBD2; j_gene: TRBJ2-3; v_gene: TRBV3-1
CDR3aa: CASSRLAGDLYNEQFF; CDR3nt: TGTGCCAGCAGCCGACTAGCGGGGGACCTCTACAATGAGCAGTTCTTC; abundance: .; d_gene: TRBD2; j_gene: TRBJ2-1; v_gene: TRBV7-9
CDR3aa: CASSRVTASSGNTIYF; CDR3nt: TGTGCCAGCAGCCGAGTAACTGCGAGCTCTGGAAACACCATATATTTT; abundance: .; d_gene: .; j_gene: TRBJ1-3; v_gene: TRBV7-2
CDR3aa: CASSEPTGYNSPLHF; CDR3nt: TGTGCCAGCAGTGAGCCGACAGGGTATAATTCACCCCTCCACTTT; abundance: few; d_gene: TRBD1; j_gene: TRBJ1-6; v_gene: TRBV6-6
CDR3aa: CASSLRTGPTEAFF; CDR3nt: TGTGCCAGCAGCTTAAGGACAGGGCCGACTGAAGCTTTCTTT; abundance: few; d_gene: TRBD1; j_gene: TRBJ1-1; v_gene: TRBV7-2
CDR3aa: CASSFGLAGSSYNEQFF; CDR3nt: TGCGCCAGCAGCTTCGGACTAGCGGGGTCCTCCTACAATGAGCAGTTCTTC; abundance: .; d_gene: TRBD2; j_gene: TRBJ2-1; v_gene: TRBV5-1
CDR3aa: CASGDRGDEKLFF; CDR3nt: TGTGCCAGCGGGGACAGGGGTGATGAAAAACTGTTTTTT; abundance: .; d_gene: TRBD1; j_gene: TRBJ1-4; v_gene: TRBV3-1
CDR3aa: CATRGQAQETQYF; CDR3nt: TGTGCGACGCGAGGCCAAGCCCAAGAGACCCAGTACTTC; abundance: few; d_gene: .; j_gene: TRBJ2-5; v_gene: TRBV10-3
CDR3aa: CASSPRGGAGYGYTF; CDR3nt: TGTGCCAGCAGCCCCAGGGGGGGCGCCGGCTATGGCTACACCTTC; abundance: .; d_gene: TRBD1; j_gene: TRBJ1-2; v_gene: TRBV7-2
CDR3aa: CAISGPDRRGTDTQYF; CDR3nt: TGTGCCATCAGTGGCCCCGACAGGAGAGGGACAGATACGCAGTATTTT; abundance: few; d_gene: .; j_gene: TRBJ2-3; v_gene: TRBV10-3
CDR3aa: CASSAGGAQAYEQYF; CDR3nt: TGTGCCAGCAGCGCAGGCGGGGCTCAAGCGTACGAGCAGTACTTC; abundance: few; d_gene: .; j_gene: TRBJ2-7; v_gene: TRBV7-2
CDR3aa: CASSPHTGALNTEAFF; CDR3nt: TGTGCCAGCAGTCCCCATACAGGGGCCCTGAACACTGAAGCTTTCTTT; abundance: .; d_gene: TRBD1; j_gene: TRBJ1-1; v_gene: TRBV28
CDR3aa: CASSPQEGQSGFFF; CDR3nt: TGTGCCAGCTCACCACAGGAGGGGCAATCGGGCTTTTTCTTT; abundance: .; d_gene: .; j_gene: TRBJ1-1; v_gene: TRBV18
CDR3aa: CSVMGQVNEKLFF; CDR3nt: TGCAGCGTAATGGGACAGGTCAATGAAAAACTGTTTTTT; abundance: few; d_gene: TRBD1; j_gene: TRBJ1-4; v_gene: TRBV29-1
CDR3aa: CASSLHGSQPQHF; CDR3nt: TGTGCCAGCAGTTTACATGGAAGCCAGCCCCAGCATTTT; abundance: few; d_gene: .; j_gene: TRBJ1-5; v_gene: TRBV27
CDR3aa: CASMVSGYTQYF; CDR3nt: TGTGCCAGCATGGTTTCCGGCTATACGCAGTATTTT; abundance: few; d_gene: .; j_gene: TRBJ2-3; v_gene: TRBV28
CDR3aa: CASSRLQDTQYF; CDR3nt: TGTGCCAGCAGCCGTCTTCAAGATACGCAGTATTTT; abundance: few; d_gene: .; j_gene: TRBJ2-3; v_gene: TRBV6-6
CDR3aa: CASSLQRGEETQYF; CDR3nt: TGTGCCAGCAGCTTACAACGCGGGGAAGAGACCCAGTACTTC; abundance: few; d_gene: .; j_gene: TRBJ2-5; v_gene: TRBV7-2
CDR3aa: CASSLAQTGGNQPQHF; CDR3nt: TGTGCCAGCAGCTTAGCCCAGACAGGGGGCAATCAGCCCCAGCATTTT; abundance: few; d_gene: TRBD1; j_gene: TRBJ1-5; v_gene: TRBV7-9
CDR3aa: CASSQTTTGGGNSPLHF; CDR3nt: TGCGCCAGCAGCCAAACAACCACAGGGGGTGGCAATTCACCCCTCCACTTT; abundance: few; d_gene: TRBD1; j_gene: TRBJ1-6; v_gene: TRBV4-1
CDR3aa: CASSYRDNSYEQYF; CDR3nt: TGTGCCAGCAGCTACCGGGACAATTCCTACGAGCAGTACTTC; abundance: .; d_gene: .; j_gene: TRBJ2-7; v_gene: TRBV5-4
CDR3aa: CASSSPEGIYEQYF; CDR3nt: TGTGCCAGCAGCTCCCCCGAAGGGATTTACGAGCAGTACTTC; abundance: few; d_gene: .; j_gene: TRBJ2-7; v_gene: TRBV5-4
CDR3aa: CASSLSGYGELFF; CDR3nt: TGTGCCAGCAGTTTATCAGGTTACGGGGAGCTGTTTTTT; abundance: few; d_gene: .; j_gene: TRBJ2-2; v_gene: TRBV27
CDR3aa: CASSLSRREINQPQHF; CDR3nt: TGTGCCAGCAGTTTAAGTCGCAGGGAGATCAATCAGCCCCAGCATTTT; abundance: few; d_gene: .; j_gene: TRBJ1-5; v_gene: TRBV12-3/TRBV12-4
CDR3aa: CASSLSPRSSYNEQFF; CDR3nt: TGTGCCAGCAGCTTATCACCCAGGAGCTCCTACAATGAGCAGTTCTTC; abundance: .; d_gene: .; j_gene: TRBJ2-1; v_gene: TRBV7-2
CDR3aa: CASTPGREAFF; CDR3nt: TGTGCCAGCACCCCCGGCAGAGAAGCTTTCTTT; abundance: few; d_gene: .; j_gene: TRBJ1-1; v_gene: TRBV7-2
CDR3aa: CASSGPGQGASNTGELFF; CDR3nt: TGTGCCAGCAGCGGACCGGGACAGGGGGCCTCGAACACCGGGGAGCTGTTTTTT; abundance: .; d_gene: TRBD1; j_gene: TRBJ2-2; v_gene: TRBV4-2
CDR3aa: CASSLGGQLIQETQYF; CDR3nt: TGCGCCAGCAGCTTGGGCGGACAGCTTATTCAAGAGACCCAGTACTTC; abundance: .; d_gene: .; j_gene: TRBJ2-5; v_gene: TRBV5-1
CDR3aa: CASSSNLGSLGYTF; CDR3nt: TGTGCCAGCAGCTCAAACCTGGGGTCCCTTGGCTACACCTTC; abundance: .; d_gene: .; j_gene: TRBJ1-2; v_gene: TRBV7-6
CDR3aa: CASKGLAGGAGTYEQYF; CDR3nt: TGTGCCAGCAAAGGACTAGCGGGGGGGGCTGGCACCTACGAGCAGTACTTC; abundance: few; d_gene: TRBD2; j_gene: TRBJ2-7; v_gene: TRBV6-6
CDR3aa: CASSLTGYTEAFF; CDR3nt: TGCGCCAGCAGCTTAACAGGCTACACTGAAGCTTTCTTT; abundance: many; d_gene: .; j_gene: TRBJ1-1; v_gene: TRBV7-2
CDR3aa: CSVEGSSVHEKLFF; CDR3nt: TGCAGCGTTGAAGGGTCGTCAGTCCATGAAAAACTGTTTTTT; abundance: many; d_gene: .; j_gene: TRBJ1-4; v_gene: TRBV29-1
CDR3aa: CVSSVHRWSIRPDTQYF; CDR3nt: TGTGTCAGCAGCGTCCATAGGTGGTCTATCAGGCCAGATACGCAGTATTTT; abundance: .; d_gene: .; j_gene: TRBJ2-3; v_gene: TRBV7-2
CDR3aa: CASSPDTGSQHF; CDR3nt: TGTGCCAGCAGTCCCGATACGGGTAGCCAGCATTTT; abundance: many; d_gene: .; j_gene: TRBJ1-5; v_gene: TRBV6-6
CDR3aa: CASSIETGVGEKLFF; CDR3nt: TGTGCCAGCAGCATAGAGACAGGGGTTGGTGAAAAACTGTTTTTT; abundance: many; d_gene: TRBD1; j_gene: TRBJ1-4; v_gene: TRBV7-2
CDR3aa: CASSQQGRGEKLFF; CDR3nt: TGTGCCAGCAGTCAACAGGGAAGGGGAGAAAAACTGTTTTTT; abundance: .; d_gene: .; j_gene: TRBJ1-4; v_gene: TRBV6-6
CDR3aa: CASSQDTWGGRGINTGELFF; CDR3nt: TGCGCCAGCAGCCAAGATACGTGGGGGGGACGCGGCATTAACACCGGGGAGCTGTTTTTT; abundance: .; d_gene: TRBD2; j_gene: TRBJ2-2; v_gene: TRBV4-1
CDR3aa: CASSYSAGANTGELFF; CDR3nt: TGTGCCAGCAGTTACTCCGCCGGGGCTAACACCGGGGAGCTGTTTTTT; abundance: .; d_gene: .; j_gene: TRBJ2-2; v_gene: TRBV6-5
CDR3aa: CASSPALIAGSTYEQYF; CDR3nt: TGCGCCAGCAGCCCCGCATTAATAGCGGGTTCCACCTACGAGCAGTACTTC; abundance: few; d_gene: TRBD2; j_gene: TRBJ2-7; v_gene: TRBV5-1
CDR3aa: CASSLSKGSNSPLHF; CDR3nt: TGTGCCAGCAGCTTATCTAAGGGAAGTAATTCACCCCTCCACTTT; abundance: few; d_gene: .; j_gene: TRBJ1-6; v_gene: TRBV5-6
CDR3aa: CASSYRVAGGYEQFF; CDR3nt: TGTGCCAGCAGTTACCGGGTAGCGGGGGGCTATGAGCAGTTCTTC; abundance: .; d_gene: TRBD2; j_gene: TRBJ2-1; v_gene: TRBV6-6
CDR3aa: CASSEYEGADTQYF; CDR3nt: TGTGCCAGCAGTGAGTACGAGGGGGCAGATACGCAGTATTTT; abundance: .; d_gene: .; j_gene: TRBJ2-3; v_gene: TRBV25-1
CDR3aa: CASRKRGGTGELFF; CDR3nt: TGTGCCAGCAGAAAGAGGGGCGGGACCGGGGAGCTGTTTTTT; abundance: once; d_gene: .; j_gene: TRBJ2-2; v_gene: TRBV2
CDR3aa: CASSPDDGEDTQYF; CDR3nt: TGCGCCAGCAGCCCGGACGACGGGGAAGATACGCAGTATTTT; abundance: many; d_gene: .; j_gene: TRBJ2-3; v_gene: TRBV5-1